The rows below give T cell receptor beta chains drawn from one sample of a study of patients and donors after allogeneic stem cell transplantation. TCRdb independently ran MiXCR on the RT-PCR reads; one entry per CDR3 protein. The sample holds some 160,000 distinct CDR3 sequences, approximately 24% seen once. Sequenced material: blood, either unsorted or a sorted T cell fraction (not recorded which). The receptor source for this set is a human donor who was either an allogeneic HSCT recipient or a stem cell or donor lymphocyte infusion donor (not recorded which). It is not recorded whose cells these are; they may come from a transplant donor. Each CDR3 is given with its conserved first and last residue. Each record gives: V gene, J gene, CDR3 protein.

>TRBV29-1|TRBJ2-1
CSTWGLAGVADEQFF
>TRBV13|TRBJ2-1
CASSQLAPVANEQFF
>TRBV20-1|TRBJ1-6
CSASQDGAALASYNSPLHF
>TRBV3-1|TRBJ2-1
CASSPASAGWNNEQFF
>TRBV5-1|TRBJ2-3
CASSSGLSTDTQYF
>TRBV6-2/TRBV6-3|TRBJ2-7
CASSYLLAGYEQYF
>TRBV5-1|TRBJ1-2
CASSGGQPLGTIYGYTF
>TRBV2|TRBJ1-1
CASSDRVFAFF
>TRBV2|TRBJ1-6
CASSLRWSPLHF
>TRBV3-1|TRBJ1-2
CASNQSDRHYGYTF
>TRBV12-3/TRBV12-4|TRBJ1-1
CASFNRGVNTEAFF
>TRBV7-2|TRBJ2-3
CASSFSGRFADTQYF
>TRBV4-1|TRBJ2-7
CASSFRDSYEQYF
>TRBV5-1|TRBJ2-7
CASSWDISSYEQYF
>TRBV6-5|TRBJ2-5
CASSLWTGQETQYF
>TRBV2|TRBJ2-7
CASSEGSEQYF